This TCR beta chain was found in a study of blood T cell repertoires in COVID-19 (dated by TCRdb to the early 2020s). The study in broad terms: Samples from collaborators originated in the United States, Italy and Spain and spanned both the acute and convalescent phases of COVID-19. The prospective study material was composed of cDNA or gDNA derived from T cells, B-cell-depleted T cells, or PBMCs. The dataset comprised deeply sampled blood TCRbeta repertoires from subjects exposed to, actively infected with, or recovered from COVID-19. A freely available public database, intended as a resource for researchers studying the immune response to SARS-CoV-2, is where the repertoires were released. The samples were drawn from the first 160 participants of the ongoing ImmuneRACE study and from 950 to 1,500 subjects provided by 6 global collaborators. The sample metadata nearly always contained a de-identified subject ID, COVID-19 status, age in years and sex. Where available, HLA class I and class II types were taken from metadata supplied by the sample provider and were not determined by assay-based typing. On the study overall, not on this receptor specifically: How much clinical and demographic metadata was included differed by source and by participant, and the metadata was provided uncurated.

TCRbeta CDR3 regions were amplified from genomic DNA by means of the immunoSEQ Assay, a bias-controlled multiplex PCR. Processing in the source paper ran as follows. The number of nucleated cells in each sample was estimated from the amplification of reference gene primers within the assay. To quantify the absolute abundance of each unique TCRbeta CDR3 rearrangement, sequence reads were collapsed and filtered. For each sample, productive Simpson clonality was calculated as the square root of Simpson's diversity index across productive rearrangements. Held by TCRdb, this immuneACCESS table contains in-frame sequences only and omits some clones. Under half of the omission traces to an unresolved V gene where checked; the cause of the rest is unknown. V, J and clone size were drawn from that table, and D and trimming were deduced from the DNA. The sample contains fewer than 250,000 clones, around four fifths of them found a single time. The ten most abundant clones make up 6% to 7% of the sample.

On this clone itself: Its antigen target is currently unknown. Qualities for individual bases were not recorded, and no much larger clone is one base off.

The junction carries 14 bases between V and J, which are trimmed by 7 bases and 4 bases respectively. CDR1 LNHDA and CDR2 SQIVND were looked up in the germline V gene (reference sequence). Reading from cysteine to phenylalanine, the CDR3 counts 14 amino acids. Only CDR3 DNA remains: 42 bases, in frame from the first base. Collaborating institutions collected whole blood in K2EDTA tubes following their own protocols. For TCRbeta analysis, collaborators shipped samples in one of three forms: frozen whole blood, isolated PBMCs, or DNA extracted from either of those sample types. Specimen: peripheral blood. Rearrangement joined TRBV19 to TRBJ1-3; the D region possibly corresponds to TRBD1 (6 bases align). The TCR originated in a woman aged 55-69 years with active or convalescent COVID-19. For the CDR3, the sequence is CASTLRTEGNTIYF. The DNA sequence is given as TGTGCCAGTACCCTCCGGACAGAAGGAAACACCATATATTTT.